This entry describes one T cell receptor (beta chain). Its antigen is currently unknown. The data were taken from a study of T cells in narcolepsy. Study results and limitations: Healthy controls reportedly lacked the autoreactive clonotypes serially found in patients' blood. Same-patient CSF and blood CD4+ T cell clonotypes included HCRT-specific and TRIB2-specific autoreactive ones. Autoreactive clone sequences were missing from some blood memory CD4+ repertoires.

TCRdb's copy holds only in-frame clones and misses some; the assay was immunoSEQ multiplex PCR. The sample holds tens of thousands of clones, approximately 88% seen once. The sequence derives from a human donor with narcolepsy. Sequenced: CD45RA- memory CD4+ T cells from PBMCs.

The CDR3 nucleotides read TGTGCCAGCAGTGAACACGGGGGGAACACTGAAGCTTTCTTT. It specifies CASSEHGGNTEAFF. The chain is built from TRBV6-1 and TRBJ1-1, with D perhaps matching TRBD1 (5 bases). Germline lookup yields CDR1 MNHNS and CDR2 SASEGT. The CDR3 sequence is 14 residues long. Trimming removed 2 bases from V and 1 base from J, with 8 bases in between.